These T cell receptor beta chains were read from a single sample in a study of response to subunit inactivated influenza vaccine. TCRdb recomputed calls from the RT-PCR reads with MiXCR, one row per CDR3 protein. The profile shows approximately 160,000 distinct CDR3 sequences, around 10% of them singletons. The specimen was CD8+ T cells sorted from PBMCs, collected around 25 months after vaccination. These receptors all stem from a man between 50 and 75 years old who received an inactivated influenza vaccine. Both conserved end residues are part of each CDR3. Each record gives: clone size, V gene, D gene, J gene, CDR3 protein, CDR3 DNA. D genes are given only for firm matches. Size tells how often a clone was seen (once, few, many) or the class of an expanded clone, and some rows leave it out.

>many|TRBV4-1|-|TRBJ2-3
CASSQSQGRVTDTQYF
TGCGCCAGCAGCCAAAGTCAGGGGCGAGTCACAGATACGCAGTATTTT
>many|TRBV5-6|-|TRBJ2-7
CASSWTNHYEQYF
TGTGCCAGCAGCTGGACAAACCACTACGAGCAGTACTTC
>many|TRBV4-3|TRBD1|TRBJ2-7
CASSQDPGTGIYEQYF
TGCGCCAGCAGCCAAGATCCCGGGACAGGGATCTACGAGCAGTACTTC
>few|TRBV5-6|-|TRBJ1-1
CASSMRSLNTEAFF
TGTGCCAGCAGCATGAGGAGTTTGAACACTGAAGCTTTCTTT
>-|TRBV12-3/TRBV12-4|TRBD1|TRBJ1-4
CASSRDRGTGKLFF
TGTGCCAGCAGCAGGGACAGGGGAACGGGAAAACTGTTTTTT
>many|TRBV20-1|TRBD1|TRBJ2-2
CSAPDRGRSNTGELFF
TGCAGTGCTCCGGACAGGGGGCGTTCGAACACCGGGGAGCTGTTTTTT
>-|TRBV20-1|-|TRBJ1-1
CSAPVAGPVEAEAFF
TGCAGTGCCCCCGTTGCAGGGCCGGTTGAGGCTGAAGCTTTCTTT
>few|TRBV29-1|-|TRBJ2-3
CSAEGGRDTDTQYF
TGCAGCGCCGAAGGGGGGAGGGACACAGATACGCAGTATTTT
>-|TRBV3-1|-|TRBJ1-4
CASSQRGGGSGEKLFF
TGTGCCAGCAGCCAGAGGGGCGGGGGTTCAGGAGAAAAACTGTTTTTT
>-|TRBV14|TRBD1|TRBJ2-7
CASSHSGQLYEQYF
TGTGCCAGCAGCCATTCGGGACAGCTTTACGAGCAGTACTTC
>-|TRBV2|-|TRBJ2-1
CASSEPTGGGGSYNEQFF
TGTGCCAGCAGTGAACCAACCGGCGGGGGCGGCTCCTACAATGAGCAGTTCTTC
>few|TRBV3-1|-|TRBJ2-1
CASSQVGGWQGRPYNEQFF
TGTGCCAGCAGCCAAGTAGGGGGGTGGCAGGGTCGCCCCTACAATGAGCAGTTCTTC
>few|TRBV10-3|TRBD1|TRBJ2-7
CATAGSDRDYEQYF
TGTGCCACCGCAGGCTCGGACAGGGACTACGAGCAGTACTTC
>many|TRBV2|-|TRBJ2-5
CASSEALVIETQYF
TGTGCCAGCAGTGAAGCGCTGGTTATTGAGACCCAGTACTTC
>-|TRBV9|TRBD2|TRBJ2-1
CASSVDGGGGTEQFF
TGTGCCAGCAGCGTAGATGGCGGGGGGGGCACTGAGCAGTTCTTC
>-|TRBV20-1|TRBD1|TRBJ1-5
CSASLTGNNQPQHF
TGCAGTGCTAGTTTGACAGGGAACAATCAGCCCCAGCATTTT
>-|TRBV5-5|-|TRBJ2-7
CASSYRMAYEQYF
TGTGCCAGCAGCTACCGAATGGCCTACGAGCAGTACTTC